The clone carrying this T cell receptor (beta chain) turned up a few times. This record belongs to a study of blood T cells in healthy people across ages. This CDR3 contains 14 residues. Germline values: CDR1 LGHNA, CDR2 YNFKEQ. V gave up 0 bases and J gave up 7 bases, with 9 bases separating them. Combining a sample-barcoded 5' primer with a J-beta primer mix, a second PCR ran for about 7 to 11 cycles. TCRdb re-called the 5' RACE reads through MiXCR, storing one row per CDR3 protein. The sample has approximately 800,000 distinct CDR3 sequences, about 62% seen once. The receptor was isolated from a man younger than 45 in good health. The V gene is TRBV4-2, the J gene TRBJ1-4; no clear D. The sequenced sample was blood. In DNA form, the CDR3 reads TGTGCCAGCAGCCAAGATCGGCCTTTTGAAAAACTGTTTTTT. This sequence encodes CASSQDRPFEKLFF.